Below, 9 T cell receptor beta chains from the same sample are listed, as sequenced in a study of blood T cells in healthy people across ages. Next came a second PCR, run for about 7 to 12 cycles, which used a sample-barcoded 5' primer along with a J-beta primer mix. MiXCR was run by TCRdb on the 5' RACE reads, yielding one entry per CDR3 protein. The table includes around 1,000,000 distinct CDR3 sequences, roughly a quarter detected once. The sample also formed part of further work on T cells of mothers and their children.

Sequencing input: blood. These receptors originate from a girl aged 2 to 9 in good health.

The sample holds a few counts of this clonotype. V and J are TRBV7-2 and TRBJ2-5; 8 bases agree with TRBD2. The end of the DNA fits TRBJ2-1 better, so the J call may be wrong. Germline loops: CDR1 SGHTA, CDR2 FQGNSA. The CDR3 extends over 17 amino acids. This CDR3 reads CASSPTPSSGLYNEQFF. CDR3 DNA: TGTGCCAGCAGCCCCACTCCGTCTAGCGGGCTCTACAATGAGCAGTTCTTC.

This clonotype showed up just a few times. The CDR3 DNA reads TGTGCCAGCAGCGCCGGGACAGCGGATGAGCAGTTCTTC. Translation: CASSAGTADEQFF. V gene TRBV9 combines with J gene TRBJ2-1, with 7 bases aligning to TRBD1. Germline CDR1 reads SGDLS; CDR2 reads YYNGEE. Germline trimming cut 3 bases from V and 8 bases from J; bases unmatched to any gene: 5. The CDR3 runs to 13 residues.

The chain links TRBV11-2 to TRBJ2-5, with 12 positions matching TRBD2. Losses at the gene ends were 3 bases for V and 5 bases for J; bases not matched to a gene: 10. CDR1 is SGHAT, CDR2 FQNNGV, per germline. This CDR3 contains 17 residues. The DNA for the CDR3 is TGTGCCAGCAGCTTCCTAGCGGGAGGGTTGGCAGGGGAGACCCAGTACTTC. Its protein product is CASSFLAGGLAGETQYF.

This clonotype appeared a single time. The chain is built from TRBV28 and TRBJ2-2, with TRBD2 identical over 8 bases. The germline V gene encodes CDR1 MDHEN and CDR2 SYDVKM. J gave up 3 bases and V 5 bases, and 8 bases lay outside the gene matches. There are 16 residues in the CDR3. CDR3 DNA sequence: TGTGCCAGCAGTCAGGGACTAGTGATGGACACCGGGGAGCTGTTTTTT. This translates into CASSQGLVMDTGELFF.

J is TRBJ1-1 and V is TRBV5-1; D is possibly TRBD1 (5 bases). Germline lookup yields CDR1 SGHRS and CDR2 YFSETQ. Between the trimmed V and J ends, which lost 0 bases and 7 bases, there was a span of 16 bases. This CDR3 has 15 amino acids. The CDR3 DNA reads as TGCGCCAGCAGCTTGGGGGGGATCGGATCGGGTGAAGCTTTCTTT. It is translated as CASSLGGIGSGEAFF.

The chain carries TRBV28 and TRBJ2-3; D gene uncertain. The CDR3 contains 16 residues. CDR1 is MDHEN and CDR2 is SYDVKM in the germline V gene. V was shortened by 4 bases and J by 0 bases, with 14 bases between the two germline ends. The CDR3 here is CASSSTSWSSTDTQYF. In DNA form, the CDR3 reads TGTGCCAGCAGTTCAACCTCATGGTCTAGCACAGATACGCAGTATTTT. The variable domain in full, with the rest retrieved from reference TRBV28 and TRBJ2-3, is DVKVTQSSRYLVKRTGEKVFLECVQDMDHENMFWYRQDPGLGLRLIYFSYDVKMKEKGDIPEGYSVSREKKERFSLILESASTNQTSMYLCASSSTSWSSTDTQYFGPGTRLTVL.

This clonotype was observed a handful of times. The V and J genes are TRBV24-1 and TRBJ2-3; D gene unclear. Trimming took off 3 bases at V and 2 bases at J, with 11 bases between the two ends. Germline V gene lookup returns CDR1 KGHDR and CDR2 SFDVKD. The CDR3 sequence is 15 residues long. CDR3 coding DNA: TGTGCCACCAGTGATATAATACAGTCCACAGATACGCAGTATTTT. Its translation: CATSDIIQSTDTQYF.

The V and J genes are TRBV20-1 and TRBJ2-5, with 7 bases matching TRBD2. The DNA end is a closer match to TRBJ2-1, so the J assignment may be wrong. The CDR3 is 16 residues long. From germline, CDR1 is DFQATT and CDR2 SNEGSKA (reference sequence). The CDR3 nucleotides read TGCAGTGTTTTTGGCCTGGTAGCGGGTGGTGATAGTAAGCAGTTCTTC. This sequence encodes CSVFGLVAGGDSKQFF.

This clonotype was found a few times. The chain links TRBV19 to TRBJ2-1; 10 positions agree with TRBD2. CDR1 is LNHDA, CDR2 SQIVND, per germline (reference sequence). V shed 5 bases, J shed 8 bases, and the junction held 12 bases outside the gene matches. The CDR3 spans 16 residues. The CDR3 spells CASSARLAGALYEQFF. CDR3 sequence (DNA): TGTGCCAGTAGTGCGCGACTAGCGGGTGCTTTGTATGAGCAGTTCTTC.